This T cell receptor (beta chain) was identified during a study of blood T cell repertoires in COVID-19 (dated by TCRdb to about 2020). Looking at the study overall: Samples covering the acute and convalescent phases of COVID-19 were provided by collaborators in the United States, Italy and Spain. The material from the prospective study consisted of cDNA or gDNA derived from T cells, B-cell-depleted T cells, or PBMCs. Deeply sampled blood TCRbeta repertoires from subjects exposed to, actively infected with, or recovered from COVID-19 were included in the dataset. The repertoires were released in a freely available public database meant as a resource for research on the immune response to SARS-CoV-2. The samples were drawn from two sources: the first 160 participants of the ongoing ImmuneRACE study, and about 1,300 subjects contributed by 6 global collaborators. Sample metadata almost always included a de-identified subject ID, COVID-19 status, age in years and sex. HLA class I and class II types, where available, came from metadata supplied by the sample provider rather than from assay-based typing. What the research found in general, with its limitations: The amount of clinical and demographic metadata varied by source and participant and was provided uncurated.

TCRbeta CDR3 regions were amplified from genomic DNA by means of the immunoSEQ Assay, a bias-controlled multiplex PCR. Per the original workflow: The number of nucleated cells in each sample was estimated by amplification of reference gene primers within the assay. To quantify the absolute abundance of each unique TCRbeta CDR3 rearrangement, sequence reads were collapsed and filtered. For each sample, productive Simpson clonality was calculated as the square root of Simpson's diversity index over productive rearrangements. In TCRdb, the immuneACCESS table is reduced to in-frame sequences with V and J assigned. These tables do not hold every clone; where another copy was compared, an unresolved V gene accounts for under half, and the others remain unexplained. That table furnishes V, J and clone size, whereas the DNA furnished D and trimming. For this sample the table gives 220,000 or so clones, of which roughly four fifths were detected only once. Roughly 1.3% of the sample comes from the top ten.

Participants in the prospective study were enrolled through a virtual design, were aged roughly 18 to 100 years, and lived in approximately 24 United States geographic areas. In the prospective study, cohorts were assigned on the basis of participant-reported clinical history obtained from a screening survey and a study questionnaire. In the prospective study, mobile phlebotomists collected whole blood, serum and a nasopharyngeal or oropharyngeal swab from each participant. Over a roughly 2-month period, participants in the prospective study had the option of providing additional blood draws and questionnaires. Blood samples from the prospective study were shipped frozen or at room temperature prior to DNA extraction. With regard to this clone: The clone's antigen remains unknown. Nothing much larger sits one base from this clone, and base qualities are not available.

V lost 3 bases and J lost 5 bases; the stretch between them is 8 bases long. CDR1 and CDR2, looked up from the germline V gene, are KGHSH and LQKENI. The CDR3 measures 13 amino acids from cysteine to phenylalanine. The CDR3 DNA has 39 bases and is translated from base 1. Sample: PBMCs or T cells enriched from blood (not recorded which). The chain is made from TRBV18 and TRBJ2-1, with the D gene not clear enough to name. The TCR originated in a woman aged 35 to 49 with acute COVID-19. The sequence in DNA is TGTGCCAGCTCACCGAGCCCGAACAATGAGCAGTTCTTC. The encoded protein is CASSPSPNNEQFF.